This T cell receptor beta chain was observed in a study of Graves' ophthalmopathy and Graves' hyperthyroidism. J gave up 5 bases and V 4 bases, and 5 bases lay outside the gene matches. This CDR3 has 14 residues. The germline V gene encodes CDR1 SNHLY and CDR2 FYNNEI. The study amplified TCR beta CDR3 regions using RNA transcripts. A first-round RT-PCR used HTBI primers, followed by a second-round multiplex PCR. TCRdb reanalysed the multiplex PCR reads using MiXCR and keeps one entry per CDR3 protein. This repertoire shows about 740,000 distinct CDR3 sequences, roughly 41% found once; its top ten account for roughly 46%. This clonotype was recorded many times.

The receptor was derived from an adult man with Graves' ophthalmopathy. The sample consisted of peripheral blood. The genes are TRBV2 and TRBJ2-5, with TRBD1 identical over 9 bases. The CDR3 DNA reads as TGTGCCAGCAGTGTGGGGACAGGGTCGGAGACCCAGTACTTC. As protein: CASSVGTGSETQYF.